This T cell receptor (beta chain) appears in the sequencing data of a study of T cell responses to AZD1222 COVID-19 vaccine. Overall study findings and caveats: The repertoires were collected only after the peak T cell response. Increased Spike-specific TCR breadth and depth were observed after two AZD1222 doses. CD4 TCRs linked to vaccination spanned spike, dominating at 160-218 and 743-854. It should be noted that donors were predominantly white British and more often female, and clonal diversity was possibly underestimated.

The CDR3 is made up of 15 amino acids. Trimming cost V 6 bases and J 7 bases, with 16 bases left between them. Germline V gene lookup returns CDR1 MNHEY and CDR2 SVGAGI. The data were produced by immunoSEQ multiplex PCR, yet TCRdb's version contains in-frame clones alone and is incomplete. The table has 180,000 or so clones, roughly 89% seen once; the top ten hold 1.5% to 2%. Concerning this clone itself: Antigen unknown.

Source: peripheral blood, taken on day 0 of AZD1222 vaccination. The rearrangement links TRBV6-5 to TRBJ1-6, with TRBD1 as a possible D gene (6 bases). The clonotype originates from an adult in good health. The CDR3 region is CASRIYREHNSPLHF. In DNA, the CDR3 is TGTGCCAGCAGGATCTACAGGGAGCACAATTCACCCCTCCACTTT.